A single sample is the source of the 20 T cell receptor beta chains below, sequenced in a study of T cells after posttransplantation cyclophosphamide. Data came from immunoSEQ multiplex PCR; TCRdb stores just in-frame clones and leaves some out. Sampling found approximately 13,000 clones, none seen once. A marrow graft followed busulfan-fludarabine conditioning, with cyclophosphamide on days +3 and +4. Here the sequenced sample was PBMCs, taken 1162 days after allogeneic stem cell transplant with posttransplant cyclophosphamide. Receptors originate from a female patient in her 40s who received an allogeneic stem cell transplant from a related donor, was CMV-positive, and had no GVHD. Some T cells may have originated in the graft donor.

This clone was detected many times. The rearrangement joins TRBV10-3 to TRBJ1-1; the match to TRBD1 covers 10 bases. The trim removed 6 bases at V and 1 base at J, leaving 5 bases unmatched. Germline CDR1 and CDR2: ENHRY and SYGVKD. This CDR3 spans 15 amino acids. CDR3 loop: CAIRPGQGKNTEAFF. The DNA of the CDR3 is TGTGCCATCAGACCGGGACAGGGGAAGAACACTGAAGCTTTCTTT.

This clone was detected ten times or more. V and J are TRBV7-8 and TRBJ2-5; 10 nucleotides line up with TRBD1. Germline loops: CDR1 SGHVS, CDR2 FQNEAQ. The length of the CDR3 is 16 residues. V lost 1 base and J lost 2; bases outside the gene matches: 4. As DNA, the CDR3 is TGTGCCAGCAGCTTAGATAGGACAGGGGGGCAAGAGACCCAGTACTTC. Its protein is CASSLDRTGGQETQYF.

The V gene is TRBV5-1, the J gene TRBJ1-3, with unresolved D. CDR3 length: 15 residues. Germline V lookup: CDR1 SGHRS, CDR2 YFSETQ. Trimming left V 0 bases short and J 0 bases short, with 7 bases between. CDR3 nucleotide sequence: TGCGCCAGCAGCTTGGCGGGAAGCTCTGGAAACACCATATATTTT. Its translation: CASSLAGSSGNTIYF.

The chain carries TRBV29-1 and TRBJ2-5; TRBD1 might be the D (5 bases). Trimming shortened V by 4 bases and J by 4 bases, and 19 bases separated the two germline ends. This CDR3 has 15 amino acids. Germline CDR1 SQVTM, CDR2 ANQGSEA. This CDR3 is CSVVERLTVLETQYF. The CDR3 DNA sequence: TGCAGCGTTGTGGAACGTCTGACAGTTTTAGAGACCCAGTACTTC.

This clone was picked up many times. The genes are TRBV28 and TRBJ2-3; weak D call: TRBD1 (6 bases). The CDR3 extends over 16 amino acids. V lost 6 bases and J 0 bases, leaving 16 bases between the germline ends. CDR1 and CDR2 (germline): MDHEN, SYDVKM. The DNA for the CDR3 is TGTGCCAGCAGACAGGGACGCAGGAGAAGCACAGATACGCAGTATTTT. Amino acid sequence: CASRQGRRRSTDTQYF.

This clone has a count of ten or more. The chain couples TRBV5-1 to TRBJ2-2; perhaps TRBD2 as D (6 bases). Trimming stripped 2 bases from V and 4 bases from J, with 15 bases between. The CDR3 covers 16 residues. CDR1 is SGHRS, CDR2 YFSETQ, per germline. The CDR3 loop reads CASSFGGIGGTGELFF. CDR3 in DNA: TGCGCCAGCAGCTTTGGAGGGATCGGCGGCACCGGGGAGCTGTTTTTT.

This rearrangement joins TRBV27 to TRBJ1-1; possibly TRBD1 for D (6 bases). V dropped 6 bases and J dropped 4 bases, with 18 bases sitting between them. The CDR3 has 15 residues. Germline V gene sequence: CDR1 MNHEY, CDR2 SMNVEV (reference sequence). In nucleotides, the CDR3 is TGTGCCAGCAGCCTAGGGGGGGCGATAGGCACTGAAGCTTTCTTT. This sequence encodes CASSLGGAIGTEAFF.

V and J are TRBV9 and TRBJ2-3, with 7 bases identical to TRBD2. The CDR3 sequence is 16 residues long. Germline CDR1 reads SGDLS; CDR2 reads YYNGEE. V lost 1 base and J lost 6; bases outside the gene matches: 11. CDR3 sequence (DNA): TGTGCCAGCAGCGTAACGGGAGTGGGGGGGAGGGATACGCAGTATTTT. It encodes CASSVTGVGGRDTQYF.

This clone was found a few times. The chain employs TRBV5-1 and TRBJ2-5; 11 positions match TRBD1. The tail of the sequence fits TRBJ2-7 better, so the J call may be wrong. Germline assignment: CDR1 SGHRS and CDR2 YFSETQ. The CDR3 is 16 amino acids. The CDR3 DNA sequence: TGCGCCAGCAGCTTGGCTGGACAGGGGGCGCCGTACGAGCAGTACTTC. This sequence encodes CASSLAGQGAPYEQYF.

This clone was observed a few times. V and J are TRBV27 and TRBJ2-1, with TRBD1 matching over 9 bases. Germline-derived CDR1 and CDR2 are MNHEY and SMNVEV (reference sequence). This CDR3 is built from 15 residues. Trimming removed 2 bases from V and 4 bases from J; junction bases left unmatched: 3. DNA for the CDR3: TGTGCCAGCAGTTTACGGGACAGGGCATACAATGAGCAGTTCTTC. As protein: CASSLRDRAYNEQFF.

This clone has at least ten counts. This chain uses TRBV19 with TRBJ2-2; 14 nucleotides line up with TRBD2. Trimming took 10 bases from V and 0 from J; bases not matched to a gene: 4. The CDR3 consists of 16 residues. Looked up from germline, CDR1 is LNHDA and CDR2 is SQIVND (reference sequence). The CDR3 here is CATKTSGGANTGELFF. As DNA, the CDR3 is TGTGCCACCAAGACTAGCGGGGGGGCGAACACCGGGGAGCTGTTTTTT. The full variable domain, with the rest looked up from reference TRBV19 and TRBJ2-2, is DGGITQSPKYLFRKEGQNVTLSCEQNLNHDAMYWYRQDPGQGLRLIYYSQIVNDFQKGDIAEGYSVSREKKESFPLTVTSAQKNPTAFYLCATKTSGGANTGELFFGEGSRLTVL.

The table lists this clone with many counts. The J gene is TRBJ2-7, the V gene TRBV6-6, with TRBD1 as a possible D gene (6 bases). Germline-derived CDR1 and CDR2 are MNHNY and SVGAGI (reference sequence). The V and J ends lost 6 bases and 0 bases respectively, with 18 bases between them. The CDR3 contains 16 residues. The CDR3 loop reads CASRPPQGISSYEQYF. The CDR3 nucleotides are TGTGCCAGCAGACCTCCTCAGGGGATTAGCTCCTACGAGCAGTACTTC.

By sample share, this clone is medium-sized (0.01 to 0.1%). The sample carries other DNA sequences with the same CDR3. The rearrangement uses TRBV12-5 and TRBJ1-5; no clear D gene. This CDR3 is 17 amino acids long. Trimming took off 0 bases at V and 1 base at J, with 13 bases between the two ends. Germline V gene lookup returns CDR1 LGHNT and CDR2 FRNRAP. In DNA form, the CDR3 reads TGTGCTAGTGGTTTGGTACACCCGGGCGGGAGCAATCAGCCCCAGCATTTT. As protein: CASGLVHPGGSNQPQHF.

This clone has a handful of counts. Just one base apart from a much larger clone, this may be a read error. The chain employs TRBV5-4 and TRBJ2-7; TRBD2 matches at 8 bases. The DNA end favors TRBJ2-1, so the J call may be wrong. Germline loops: CDR1 SGHNT, CDR2 YYREEE (reference sequence). CDR3 length equals 15 residues. CDR3 loop: CASSSGTSPSDEQFF. DNA of the CDR3: TGTGCCAGCAGCTCGGGGACTAGTCCTTCCGACGAGCAGTTCTTC.

This clone was recorded at least ten times. V and J are TRBV2 and TRBJ1-5; TRBD1 matches at 7 bases. Trimming cost V 10 bases and J 2 bases; bases outside gene matches: 5. Germline loops: CDR1 SNHLY, CDR2 FYNNEI. The CDR3 runs to 13 residues. The chain's CDR3 is CATAGTGNQPQHF. The CDR3 DNA sequence: TGTGCCACAGCAGGGACAGGCAATCAGCCCCAGCATTTT.

This clone qualifies as medium-sized. This chain joins TRBV4-1 and TRBJ2-7; 10 bases are a match to TRBD2. The V and J ends lost 0 bases and 5 bases, in that order; junction bases with no gene match: 4. Germline V gene lookup returns CDR1 MGHRA and CDR2 YSYEKL. The CDR3 consists of 15 residues. In nucleotides, the CDR3 is TGCGCCAGCAGCCAAGATGAGCGGGGGGGCGACGAGCAGTACTTC. Translation gives CASSQDERGGDEQYF.

In its sample, this clone was seen many times. This chain joins TRBV6-6 and TRBJ2-2; perhaps TRBD1 as D (5 bases). The CDR3 spans 14 residues. V was shortened by 6 bases and J by 5 bases, with 13 bases between the two germline ends. Germline values: CDR1 MNHNY, CDR2 SVGAGI (reference sequence). The CDR3 here is CASSLTRDTGELFF. The CDR3 DNA reads TGTGCCAGCAGCCTAACCAGGGATACCGGGGAGCTGTTTTTT.

The chain has TRBV2 and TRBJ2-3; 14 nucleotides agree with TRBD2. J gave up 1 base and V 6 bases, and 6 bases lay outside the gene matches. The CDR3 consists of 17 residues. From germline, CDR1 is SNHLY and CDR2 FYNNEI. CDR3 region: CASRGPTSGGGTDTQYF. CDR3 bases: TGTGCCAGCAGGGGTCCGACTAGCGGGGGGGGCACAGATACGCAGTATTTT.

This clone has a count of ten or more. The chain couples TRBV6-5 to TRBJ1-1; D not resolved. V gave up 6 bases and J gave up 5 bases, with 16 bases separating them. This CDR3 region has 14 residues. Germline CDR1 is MNHEY and CDR2 is SVGAGI. The CDR3, as DNA: TGTGCCAGCAGCAAAACCGGGAGTGGGACTGAAGCTTTCTTT. Translation: CASSKTGSGTEAFF.

This clone has a count of ten or more. The chain is built from TRBV4-1 and TRBJ2-2, with 7 bases aligning to TRBD1. The ends lost 1 base at V and 5 bases at J; junction bases unmatched: 4. The CDR3 extends over 15 amino acids. CDR1 is MGHRA, CDR2 YSYEKL, per germline. This chain's CDR3 is CASSQGQGITGELFF. CDR3 coding DNA: TGCGCCAGCAGCCAAGGACAGGGAATTACCGGGGAGCTGTTTTTT.